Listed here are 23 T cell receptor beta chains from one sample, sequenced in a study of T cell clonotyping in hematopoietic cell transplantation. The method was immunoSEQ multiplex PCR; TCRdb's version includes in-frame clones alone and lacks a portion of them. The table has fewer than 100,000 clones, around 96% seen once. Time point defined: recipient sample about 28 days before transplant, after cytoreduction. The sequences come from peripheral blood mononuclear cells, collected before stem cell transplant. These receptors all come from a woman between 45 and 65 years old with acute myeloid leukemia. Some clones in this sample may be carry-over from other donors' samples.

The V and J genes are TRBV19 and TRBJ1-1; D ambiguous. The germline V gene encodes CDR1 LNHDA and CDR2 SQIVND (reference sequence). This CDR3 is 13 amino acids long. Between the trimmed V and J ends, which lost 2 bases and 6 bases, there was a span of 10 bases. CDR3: CASSISGQAEAFF. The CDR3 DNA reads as TGTGCCAGTAGTATAAGCGGGCAAGCTGAAGCTTTCTTT. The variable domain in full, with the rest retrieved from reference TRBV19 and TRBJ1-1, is DGGITQSPKYLFRKEGQNVTLSCEQNLNHDAMYWYRQDPGQGLRLIYYSQIVNDFQKGDIAEGYSVSREKKESFPLTVTSAQKNPTAFYLCASSISGQAEAFFGQGTRLTVV.

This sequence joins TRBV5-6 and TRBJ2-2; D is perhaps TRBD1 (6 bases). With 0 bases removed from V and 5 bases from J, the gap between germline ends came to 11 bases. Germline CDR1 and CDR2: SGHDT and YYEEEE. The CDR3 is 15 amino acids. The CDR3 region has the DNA TGTGCCAGCAGCTTGGTTGAGGGGGTGACCGGGGAGCTGTTTTTT. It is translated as CASSLVEGVTGELFF.

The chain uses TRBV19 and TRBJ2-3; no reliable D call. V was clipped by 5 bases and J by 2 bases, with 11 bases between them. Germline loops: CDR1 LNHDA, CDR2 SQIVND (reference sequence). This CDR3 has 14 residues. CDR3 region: CASSLQIVTDTQYF. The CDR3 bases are TGTGCCAGTAGTCTCCAAATAGTCACAGATACGCAGTATTTT.

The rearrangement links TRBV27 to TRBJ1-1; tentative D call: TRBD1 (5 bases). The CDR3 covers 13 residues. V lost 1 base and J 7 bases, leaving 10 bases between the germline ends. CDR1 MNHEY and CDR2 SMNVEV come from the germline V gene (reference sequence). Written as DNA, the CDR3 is TGTGCCAGCAGTTTATGGACGACAGATGAAGCTTTCTTT. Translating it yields CASSLWTTDEAFF.

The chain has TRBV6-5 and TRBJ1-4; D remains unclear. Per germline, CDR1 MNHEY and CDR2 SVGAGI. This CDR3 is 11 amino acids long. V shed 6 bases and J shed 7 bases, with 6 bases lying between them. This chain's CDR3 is CASRSVEKLFF. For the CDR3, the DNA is TGTGCCAGCAGGTCGGTTGAAAAACTGTTTTTT.

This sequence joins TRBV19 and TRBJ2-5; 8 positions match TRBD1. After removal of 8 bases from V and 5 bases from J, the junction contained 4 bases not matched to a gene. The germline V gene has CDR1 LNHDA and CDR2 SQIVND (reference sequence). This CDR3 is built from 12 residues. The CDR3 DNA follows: TGTGCCAGTTCAGGGGGCGCGGAGACCCAGTACTTC. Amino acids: CASSGGAETQYF.

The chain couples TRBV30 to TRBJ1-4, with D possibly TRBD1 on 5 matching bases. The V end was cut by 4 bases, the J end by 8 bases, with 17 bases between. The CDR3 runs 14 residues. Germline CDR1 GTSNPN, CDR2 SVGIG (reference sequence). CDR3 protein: CAWTRTRGGEKLFF. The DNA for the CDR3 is TGTGCCTGGACCCGGACTAGGGGAGGGGAAAAACTGTTTTTT.

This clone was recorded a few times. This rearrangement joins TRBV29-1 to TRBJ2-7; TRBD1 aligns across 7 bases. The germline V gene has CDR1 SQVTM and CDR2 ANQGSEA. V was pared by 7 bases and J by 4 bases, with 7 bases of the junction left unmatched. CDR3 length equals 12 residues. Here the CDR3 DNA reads TGCAGCGCTCTACGGACAGGTTACGAGCAGTACTTC. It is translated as CSALRTGYEQYF.

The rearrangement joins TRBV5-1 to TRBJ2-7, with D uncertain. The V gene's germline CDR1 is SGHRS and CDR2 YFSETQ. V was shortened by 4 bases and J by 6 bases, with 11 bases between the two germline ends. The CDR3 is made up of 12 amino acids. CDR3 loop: CASSTGWGEQYF. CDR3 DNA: TGCGCCAGCAGCACTGGGTGGGGCGAGCAGTACTTC.

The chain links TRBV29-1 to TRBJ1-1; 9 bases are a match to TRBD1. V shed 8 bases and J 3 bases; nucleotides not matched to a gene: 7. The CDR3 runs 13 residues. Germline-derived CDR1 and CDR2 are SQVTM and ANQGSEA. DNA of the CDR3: TGCAGCATCAGGGACAGGGTCCACACTGAAGCTTTCTTT. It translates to CSIRDRVHTEAFF.

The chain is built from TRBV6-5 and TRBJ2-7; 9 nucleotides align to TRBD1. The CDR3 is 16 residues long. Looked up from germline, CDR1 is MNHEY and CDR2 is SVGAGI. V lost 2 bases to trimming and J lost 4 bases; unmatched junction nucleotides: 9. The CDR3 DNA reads TGTGCCAGCAGTTACGGACGGGGACAGGGAAAATACGAGCAGTACTTC. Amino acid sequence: CASSYGRGQGKYEQYF.

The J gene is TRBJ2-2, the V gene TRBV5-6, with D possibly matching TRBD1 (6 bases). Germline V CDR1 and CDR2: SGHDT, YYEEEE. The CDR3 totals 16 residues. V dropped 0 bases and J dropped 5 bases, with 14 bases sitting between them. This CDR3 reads CASSLAGTQKTGELFF. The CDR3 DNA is TGTGCCAGCAGCTTGGCCGGGACACAGAAGACCGGGGAGCTGTTTTTT.

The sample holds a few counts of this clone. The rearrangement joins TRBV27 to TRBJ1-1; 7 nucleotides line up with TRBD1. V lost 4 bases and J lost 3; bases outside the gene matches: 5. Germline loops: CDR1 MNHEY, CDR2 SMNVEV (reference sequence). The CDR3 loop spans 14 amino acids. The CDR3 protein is CASSSRTGDTEAFF. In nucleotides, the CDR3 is TGTGCCAGCAGTTCCAGAACAGGGGACACTGAAGCTTTCTTT.

The CDR3 protein is CAWSENEKLFF. CDR3 bases: TGTGCCTGGAGCGAAAATGAAAAACTGTTTTTT. The rearrangement joins TRBV30 to TRBJ1-4, with no clear D. Germline V CDR1 and CDR2: GTSNPN, SVGIG (reference sequence). This CDR3 is 11 amino acids long. Trimming removed 3 bases at V and 5 bases at J, with 4 bases between.

DNA for the CDR3: TGCGCCAGTTGTCGGGGACAGGGGGCGGCTGGGGCCAACGTCCTGACTTTC. This sequence encodes CASCRGQGAAGANVLTF. This chain joins TRBV5-1 and TRBJ2-6; TRBD1 matches 12 bases. J was trimmed by 2 bases and V by 8 bases; bases with no gene match: 8. The germline gives CDR1 SGHRS, CDR2 YFSETQ. The CDR3 spans 17 residues.

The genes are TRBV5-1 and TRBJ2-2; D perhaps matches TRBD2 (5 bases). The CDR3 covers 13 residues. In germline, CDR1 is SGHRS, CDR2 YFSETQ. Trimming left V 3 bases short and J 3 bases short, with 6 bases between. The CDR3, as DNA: TGCGCCAGCAGCTCCGGGGACACCGGGGAGCTGTTTTTT. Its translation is CASSSGDTGELFF.

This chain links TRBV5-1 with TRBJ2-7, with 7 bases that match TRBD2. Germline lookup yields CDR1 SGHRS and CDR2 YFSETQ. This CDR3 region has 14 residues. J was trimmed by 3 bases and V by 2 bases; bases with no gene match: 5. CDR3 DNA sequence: TGCGCCAGCAGCTTAGCGGGGCCGGGCTACGAGCAGTACTTC. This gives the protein CASSLAGPGYEQYF.

The CDR3 DNA sequence: TGTGCCGGTGGACAGGGAGATCAGCCCCAGCATTTT. The encoded protein is CAGGQGDQPQHF. This rearrangement joins TRBV30 to TRBJ1-5; 8 bases are shared with TRBD1. This CDR3 has 12 amino acids. Trimming cost V 8 bases and J 5 bases; bases outside gene matches: 5. CDR1 is GTSNPN and CDR2 is SVGIG in the germline V gene (reference sequence).

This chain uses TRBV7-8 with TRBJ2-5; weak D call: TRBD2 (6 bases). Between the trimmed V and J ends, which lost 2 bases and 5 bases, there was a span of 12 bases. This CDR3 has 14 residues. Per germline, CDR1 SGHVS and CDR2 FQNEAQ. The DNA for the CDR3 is TGTGCCAGCAGCTTAAGCGGACGGGGGGAGACCCAGTACTTC. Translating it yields CASSLSGRGETQYF.

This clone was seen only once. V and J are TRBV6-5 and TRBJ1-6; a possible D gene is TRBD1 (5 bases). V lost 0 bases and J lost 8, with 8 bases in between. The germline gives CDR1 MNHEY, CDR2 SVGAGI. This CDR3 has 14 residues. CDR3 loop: CASSYSGGDSPLHF. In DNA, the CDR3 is TGTGCCAGCAGTTACTCTGGGGGGGATTCACCCCTCCACTTT.

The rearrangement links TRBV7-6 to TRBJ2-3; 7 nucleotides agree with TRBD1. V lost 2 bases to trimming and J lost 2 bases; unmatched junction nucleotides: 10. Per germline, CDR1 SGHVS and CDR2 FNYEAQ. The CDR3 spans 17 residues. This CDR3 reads CASSLTGTAFPTDTQYF. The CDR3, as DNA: TGTGCCAGCAGCTTAACCGGGACAGCATTCCCCACAGATACGCAGTATTTT. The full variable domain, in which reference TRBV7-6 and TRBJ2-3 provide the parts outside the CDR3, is GAGVSQSPRYKVTKRGQDVALRCDPISGHVSLYWYRQALGQGPEFLTYFNYEAQQDKSGLPNDRFSAERPEGSISTLTIQRTEQRDSAMYRCASSLTGTAFPTDTQYFGPGTRLTVL.

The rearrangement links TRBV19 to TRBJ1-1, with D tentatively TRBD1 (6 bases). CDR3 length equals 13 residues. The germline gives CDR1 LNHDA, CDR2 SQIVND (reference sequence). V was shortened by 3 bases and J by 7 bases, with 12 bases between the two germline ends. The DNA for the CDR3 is TGTGCCAGTAGTATGAGGGGGGTTGATGAAGCTTTCTTT. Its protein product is CASSMRGVDEAFF.

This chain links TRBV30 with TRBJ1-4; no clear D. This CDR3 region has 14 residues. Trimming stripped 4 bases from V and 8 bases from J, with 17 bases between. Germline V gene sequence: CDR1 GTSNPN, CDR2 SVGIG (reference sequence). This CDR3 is CAWTSGGFGEKLFF. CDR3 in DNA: TGTGCCTGGACTTCTGGCGGGTTCGGAGAAAAACTGTTTTTT.